One sample yielded the 18 T cell receptor beta chains listed below, sequenced in a study of T cells in women clearing cervical HPV infection. Sequencing used immunoSEQ multiplex PCR; TCRdb keeps in-frame clones, though not all of them. This sample's table reports more than 45,000 clones. The specimen sequenced was blood buffy coat. Receptors were obtained from a woman between 18 and 69 years old with a cervical HPV16 infection that either progressed to CIN3+ or cleared (not recorded which).

To note about this clone: From the germline J gene comes the end of the CDR3, since the read stops 3 residues before it. The chain is built from TRBV12-3 or TRBV12-4 and TRBJ2-5; possibly TRBD1 for D (5 bases). V was cut by 3 bases and J by 0 bases, with 17 bases left in between. The CDR3 is made up of 17 amino acids. The sequenced CDR3 bases are TGTGCCAGCAGTTTGAGACAGCTGACTTTATACCAAGAGACC. Its translation: CASSLRQLTLYQET. The whole CDR3 reads CASSLRQLTLYQETQYF.

This clone registers medium-sized by frequency. Coverage ceases 3 residues before the CDR3 finishes, and the germline J gene fills in the end. V gene TRBV7-9 combines with J gene TRBJ1-2; D gene unclear. The CDR3 runs to 14 residues. Germline loops: CDR1 SEHNR, CDR2 FQNEAQ (reference sequence). V lost 2 bases and J 0 bases, leaving 7 bases between the germline ends. This chain's CDR3 is CASSLSGPNYGYTF. The sequenced part of the CDR3 DNA is TGTGCCAGCAGCTTAAGCGGGCCTAACTATGGC.

A remark on this clone: The read terminates 3 residues before the CDR3 end, so the remaining end is supplied by the germline J gene. This sequence joins TRBV12-3 or TRBV12-4 and TRBJ2-7, with 8 positions matching TRBD1. The CDR3 totals 15 residues. The J segment lost 3 bases and the V segment lost 5 bases, leaving 9 bases of the junction unmatched. The CDR3: CASSPWTGMNYEQYF. The CDR3 DNA, read in part, is TGTGCCAGCAGTCCGTGGACAGGGATGAACTACGAG.

A note on this clone: The CDR3 is cut off 3 residues early in the read; its end comes from the germline J gene. The chain joins TRBV6-4 to TRBJ2-1, with 8 bases fitting TRBD1. Germline V gene data show CDR1 as MRHNA and CDR2 as SNTAGT. This CDR3 spans 14 amino acids. The V and J ends lost 6 bases and 8 bases, in that order; junction bases with no gene match: 9. The CDR3 region is CASSPGTGNDEQFF. The covered CDR3 bases are TGTGCCAGCAGCCCCGGGACAGGTAACGATGAG.

Worth noting for this clone: The CDR3 end lies 3 residues beyond the end of the read and is filled in from the germline J gene. The chain joins TRBV7-8 to TRBJ1-1, with D possibly matching TRBD1 (5 bases). With 5 bases removed from V and 0 bases from J, the gap between germline ends came to 13 bases. The germline CDR1 and CDR2 sequences are SGHVS and FQNEAQ. The CDR3 has 15 amino acids. The DNA read from the CDR3 is TGTGCCAGCAGCATCAGGGTTAGTATGAACACTGAA. As protein: CASSIRVSMNTE. The complete CDR3 protein is CASSIRVSMNTEAFF.

As concerns this clone: The read finishes 3 residues shy of the CDR3 end, and the germline J gene is used to complete it. The chain joins TRBV19 to TRBJ2-2, with 8 positions matching TRBD1. J was trimmed by 2 bases and V by 7 bases; bases with no gene match: 3. Germline V gene lookup returns CDR1 LNHDA and CDR2 SQIVND (reference sequence). This CDR3 is 14 amino acids long. The covered CDR3 bases are TGTGCCAGTAAGACAGGGGTCAACACCGGGGAG. This gives the protein CASKTGVNTGE. The full CDR3 protein is CASKTGVNTGELFF.

In the case of this clone: The DNA ends 3 residues before the CDR3 does, and the rest of the CDR3 is filled in from the germline J gene. The chain uses TRBV5-5 and TRBJ1-2; D gene unclear. The CDR3 runs to 13 residues. Looked up from germline, CDR1 is SGHKS and CDR2 is YYEKEE (reference sequence). V shed 5 bases and J shed 2 bases, with 10 bases lying between them. CDR3 DNA, as far as it was read: TGTGCCAGCAGTTTCAGAGGCAACTATGGC. This translates into CASSFRGNYG. The whole CDR3 region reads CASSFRGNYGYTF.

A remark on this clone: The read finishes 3 residues shy of the CDR3 end, and the germline J gene is used to complete it. This chain joins TRBV7-9 and TRBJ1-2; 10 nucleotides align to TRBD1. Trimming at V came to 1 base and at J to 6 bases, leaving 5 bases not matched to a gene. Germline CDR1 is SEHNR and CDR2 is FQNEAQ (reference sequence). This CDR3 has 15 amino acids. CDR3 DNA (partial): TGTGCCAGCAGCTTAGTAGGGACAGGGGCCAATGGC. It translates to CASSLVGTGANG. The full CDR3 protein reads CASSLVGTGANGYTF.

On this clone itself: The read stops 3 residues short of the end of the CDR3; the missing end is completed from the germline J gene. The chain uses TRBV20-1 and TRBJ2-5; no reliable D call. V was shortened by 8 bases and J by 5 bases, with 18 bases between the two germline ends. This CDR3 is 13 amino acids long. CDR1 DFQATT and CDR2 SNEGSKA come from the germline V gene (reference sequence). The CDR3 sequence: CSICGVSLETQYF. The DNA read from the CDR3 is TGCAGTATCTGCGGAGTGTCGTTGGAGACC.

Concerning this clone itself: The read stops 3 residues short of the end of the CDR3; the missing end is completed from the germline J gene. The V and J genes are TRBV2 and TRBJ2-7; TRBD2 might be the D (7 bases). V was cut by 2 bases and J by 0 bases, with 20 bases left in between. From germline, CDR1 is SNHLY and CDR2 FYNNEI. The CDR3 contains 18 residues. This CDR3 is CASSERGGGDLSSYEQYF. The sequenced CDR3 bases are TGTGCCAGCAGTGAAAGGGGAGGGGGGGATTTATCCTCCTACGAG.

As to this clone: The sequence runs out 3 residues before the end of the CDR3; the remainder is reconstructed from the germline J gene. This chain connects TRBV27 to TRBJ2-7; D is perhaps TRBD1 or TRBD2 (7 bases each). Trimming left V 5 bases short and J 3 bases short, with 17 bases between. The CDR3 has 15 residues. CDR1 MNHEY and CDR2 SMNVEV come from the germline V gene (reference sequence). This CDR3 reads CASSRTGEGLYEQYF. The CDR3 DNA, read in part, is TGTGCCAGCAGTCGAACAGGGGAGGGCCTCTACGAG.

Remarks on this clone: Sequencing ends 3 residues short of the CDR3 end; the germline J gene provides the rest. V usage is TRBV5-1 and J usage is TRBJ1-6; D is uncertain. Trimming pared 4 bases from V and 9 bases from J, leaving 11 bases between. The CDR3 spans 13 residues. Germline values: CDR1 SGHRS, CDR2 YFSETQ. The CDR3 DNA, read in part, is TGCGCCAGCAGCGCAGACACCGCTTCACCC. As protein: CASSADTASP. The CDR3 reads in full as CASSADTASPLHF.

In regard to this clone: The read comes to an end 3 residues before the CDR3 does, leaving the germline J gene to fill in the end. J is TRBJ1-5 and V is TRBV19, with TRBD1 as a possible D gene (6 bases). Trimming removed 1 base from V and 4 bases from J, with 11 bases in between. The CDR3 extends over 15 amino acids. Germline V gene sequence: CDR1 LNHDA, CDR2 SQIVND (reference sequence). CDR3 DNA (partial): TGTGCCAGTAGTATAGGGGGGCTCTTTAATCAGCCC. It translates to CASSIGGLFNQP. From start to end, the CDR3 is CASSIGGLFNQPQHF.

About this clone itself: The missing CDR3 end, 3 residues past where the read stops, is filled in from the germline J gene. This chain links TRBV2 with TRBJ2-1, with 7 bases lining up with TRBD2. The CDR3 totals 18 residues. Germline V gene data show CDR1 as SNHLY and CDR2 as FYNNEI. J was trimmed by 0 bases and V by 4 bases; bases with no gene match: 12. The CDR3 loop is CASSASGTYPSSYNEQFF. CDR3 DNA, as far as it was read: TGTGCCAGCAGTGCCAGCGGGACGTACCCGAGCTCCTACAATGAG.

As concerns this clone: The CDR3 is cut off 3 residues early in the read; its end comes from the germline J gene. The chain carries TRBV2 and TRBJ1-4; D not certain. This CDR3 spans 13 amino acids. Trimming shortened V by 7 bases and J by 2 bases, and 8 bases separated the two germline ends. From germline, CDR1 is SNHLY and CDR2 FYNNEI. The CDR3 protein is CASIFSTNEKLFF. Partial CDR3 DNA: TGTGCCAGCATATTCAGTACTAATGAAAAA.

A note on this clone: The read comes to an end 3 residues before the CDR3 does, leaving the germline J gene to fill in the end. This chain joins TRBV30 and TRBJ2-7; 9 bases agree with TRBD1. Looked up from germline, CDR1 is GTSNPN and CDR2 is SVGIG (reference sequence). V was clipped by 4 bases and J by 4 bases; unmatched bases: 14. This CDR3 region has 16 residues. This CDR3 reads CAWKRVGQGPQYEQYF. Partial CDR3 DNA: TGTGCCTGGAAAAGGGTCGGACAGGGGCCGCAGTACGAG.

As for this clone: The read ends 3 residues early relative to the CDR3; the germline J gene fills the gap. This sequence joins TRBV20-1 and TRBJ2-5, with 12 bases matching TRBD2. The CDR3 covers 16 residues. Germline loops: CDR1 DFQATT, CDR2 SNEGSKA (reference sequence). The V and J ends lost 3 bases and 2 bases, in that order; junction bases with no gene match: 7. CDR3 amino acids: CSARPASGRVQETQYF. CDR3 bases read: TGCAGTGCTAGGCCCGCTAGCGGGAGGGTTCAAGAGACC.

As regards this clone: The CDR3 extends 3 residues past the end of the read, so its final part is completed from the germline J gene. This rearrangement joins TRBV10-3 to TRBJ2-7, with a possible D match to TRBD1 (6 bases). The CDR3 has 15 amino acids. Germline V gene data show CDR1 as ENHRY and CDR2 as SYGVKD. The V and J ends lost 3 bases and 5 bases respectively, with 17 bases between them. The DNA read from the CDR3 is TGTGCCATCAGTGATGGGGGCTTCAGTATGGACGAG. Its translation: CAISDGGFSMDE. The whole CDR3 sequence reads CAISDGGFSMDEQYF.